A selection of T cell receptor beta chains follows, all from one sample in a study of cytotoxic CD8 clonotypes in ibrutinib-treated CLL. Measured with immunoSEQ multiplex PCR; TCRdb has only the in-frame clones, and not every one. Of a few hundred thousand clones detected, around 66% appear once; the ten largest clones hold 6% to 6.5%. This specimen consisted of PBMCs, obtained after 36 months of ibrutinib treatment. These receptors all come from a human donor with chronic lymphocytic leukemia. Both conserved end residues are part of each CDR3. A D gene is named only where the DNA matches it firmly. The size of a clone is reported for some rows only, either as once, few or many, or as a class for expanded clones.

abundance,d_gene,j_gene,v_gene,len,CDR3nt,CDR3aa
-,-,TRBJ2-3,TRBV28,17,TGTGCCAGCAGTTCTCGTTGGGGGTCCTTGTACACAGATACGCAGTATTTT,CASSSRWGSLYTDTQYF
few,-,TRBJ2-5,TRBV29-1,14,TGCAGCGTTGAGCTTGCGGACACGATCGTTACCCAGTACTTC,CSVELADTIVTQYF
-,-,TRBJ2-3,TRBV6-6,15,TGTGCCAGCACAAAAGACCGTCCTAGCACAGATACGCAGTATTTT,CASTKDRPSTDTQYF
-,-,TRBJ1-6,TRBV23-1,19,TGCGCCAGCAGCTCCAAGGACTTTGTTCATAGCTCCTATAATTCACCCCTCCACTTT,CASSSKDFVHSSYNSPLHF
-,-,TRBJ2-7,TRBV5-8,15,TGTGCCAGCAGCTTGGAGAGACACCCGTCCTACGAGCAGTACTTC,CASSLERHPSYEQYF
-,-,TRBJ1-4,TRBV9,14,TGTGCCAGCAGCGTATCGCAGTTTAATGAAAAACTGTTTTTT,CASSVSQFNEKLFF
once,-,TRBJ2-3,TRBV6-1,11,TGTGCCAGCAGTGCAGGAGATACGCAGTATTTT,CASSAGDTQYF
-,-,TRBJ2-7,TRBV19,13,TGTGCCAGTAGTAATCGTCCCTCCTACGAGCAGTACTTC,CASSNRPSYEQYF
-,-,TRBJ2-3,TRBV2,15,TGTGCCAGCAGCATCGGAAGGAGAGGGGCAGATACGCAGTATTTT,CASSIGRRGADTQYF
-,-,TRBJ2-7,TRBV6-5,15,TGTGCCAGCAGTTCCTCCCTGACAGGCTACTACGAGCAGTACTTC,CASSSSLTGYYEQYF
-,TRBD2,TRBJ2-2,TRBV2,14,TGTGCCAGCAGGGGCGGGAGTTGGACCGGGGAGCTGTTTTTT,CASRGGSWTGELFF
-,-,TRBJ2-1,TRBV11-2,14,TGTGCCAGCAGCCCCCTTACATGGGTAAATGAGCAGTTCTTC,CASSPLTWVNEQFF
-,TRBD1,TRBJ1-1,TRBV7-9,15,TGTGCCAGCAGCCCGACAGGGGTCCTGAACACTGAAGCTTTCTTT,CASSPTGVLNTEAFF
-,-,TRBJ2-1,TRBV5-1,15,TGCGCCAGCAGCGATCGGCGCAGCTCCTACAATGAGCAGTTCTTC,CASSDRRSSYNEQFF
few,TRBD1,TRBJ1-2,TRBV7-2,15,TGTGCCAGCAGTATACTCCAGGGGGCTTTCTATGGCTACACCTTC,CASSILQGAFYGYTF
-,-,TRBJ2-7,TRBV6-6,14,TGTGCCAGCAGTTACTCGAGGCAGTCCTACGAGCAGTACTTC,CASSYSRQSYEQYF
once,-,TRBJ1-5,TRBV2,15,TGTGCCAGCACGAAAGGAACAGTCCCGGGTCAGCCCCAGCATTTT,CASTKGTVPGQPQHF
-,TRBD2,TRBJ2-1,TRBV7-3,17,TGTGCCAGCAGCTTAAAACCCCGGGACTATACCTACAATGAGCAGTTCTTC,CASSLKPRDYTYNEQFF
-,TRBD2,TRBJ2-3,TRBV6-1,14,TGTGCCAGCAGTGTAGCGGGATCCACAGATACGCAGTATTTT,CASSVAGSTDTQYF
-,TRBD1,TRBJ2-3,TRBV13,15,TGTGCCAGCAGCTTACGACAGGGGTTGGGAGATACGCAGTATTTT,CASSLRQGLGDTQYF
-,-,TRBJ1-2,TRBV6-5,13,TGTGCCAGCAGTTACTTCGACAACTATGGCTACACCTTC,CASSYFDNYGYTF
-,TRBD1,TRBJ2-7,TRBV5-1,18,TGCGCCAGCAGCTTAACTAGGTCCGGGACAGGGTTTTGGTACGAGCAGTACTTC,CASSLTRSGTGFWYEQYF
-,TRBD1,TRBJ2-5,TRBV9,14,TGTGCCAGTCAACCCGGGACAGCGCAAGAGACCCAGTACTTC,CASQPGTAQETQYF
-,TRBD1,TRBJ1-5,TRBV7-9,15,TGTGCCAGCAGCCGGACAGGGCAGGACAATCAGCCCCAGCATTTT,CASSRTGQDNQPQHF
-,TRBD1,TRBJ2-6,TRBV27,17,TGTGCCAGCAAGCCGGGACAGGGATTCTCTGGGGCCAACGTCCTGACTTTC,CASKPGQGFSGANVLTF
-,TRBD2,TRBJ2-1,TRBV18,14,TGTGCCAGCTCACCGCGTGCCGGGGGGGATGAGCAGTTCTTC,CASSPRAGGDEQFF
once,-,TRBJ1-4,TRBV4-3,15,TGCGCCAGCAGCCAAACCGGGACAAGAATGCAAAAACTGTTTTTT,CASSQTGTRMQKLFF
-,TRBD1,TRBJ1-5,TRBV30,15,TGTGCCTGGAGTGGAGGGACAGGGACGAATCAGCCCCAGCATTTT,CAWSGGTGTNQPQHF
-,-,TRBJ2-1,TRBV9,17,TGTGCCAGCAGCGTAGGACCGATGGCACTTTCTTACAATGAGCAGTTCTTC,CASSVGPMALSYNEQFF
-,TRBD2,TRBJ2-7,TRBV29-1,15,TGCAGCGTTGAAGATCCAGCGGGAGGTGGTTACGAGCAGTACTTC,CSVEDPAGGGYEQYF
few,-,TRBJ2-7,TRBV10-2,12,TGCGCCAGCAGTGACCTTCTGTACGAGCAGTACTTC,CASSDLLYEQYF
-,-,TRBJ2-7,TRBV9,15,TGTGCCAGCAGCGCAGAGTCACAGCTAACCTACGAGCAGTACTTC,CASSAESQLTYEQYF
-,-,TRBJ1-4,TRBV28,15,TGTGCCAGCAGTCCCCGGACAGCTTATAATGAAAAACTGTTTTTT,CASSPRTAYNEKLFF
few,-,TRBJ2-5,TRBV18,14,TGTGCCAGCTCACCACTGTTCTCTCAAGAGACCCAGTACTTC,CASSPLFSQETQYF
few,-,TRBJ2-7,TRBV10-3,11,TGTGCCATCAGTGAAACCTACGAGCAGTACTTC,CAISETYEQYF
-,TRBD1,TRBJ1-4,TRBV5-1,16,TGCGCCAGCAGCACTGGGGATAGGGGGCGCGAAGAAAAACTGTTTTTT,CASSTGDRGREEKLFF
once,-,TRBJ1-2,TRBV5-1,16,TGCGCCAGCAGCTTGGGTGGGCAGGGCACCACCTATGGCTACACCTTC,CASSLGGQGTTYGYTF
-,-,TRBJ1-4,TRBV25-1,15,TGTGCCAGCAGTACTCCTCTCCCAACTAATGAAAAACTGTTTTTT,CASSTPLPTNEKLFF
few,-,TRBJ1-3,TRBV11-2,12,TGTGCCAGCGCAGGTTGGGGAAACACCATATATTTT,CASAGWGNTIYF
-,-,TRBJ2-3,TRBV28,14,TGTGCCAGCAGATCGTCGGGGGTCACAGATACGCAGTATTTT,CASRSSGVTDTQYF
-,-,TRBJ2-7,TRBV2,13,TGTGCCAGCAGTGAAAGGCGGGGCGACGAGCAGTACTTC,CASSERRGDEQYF
-,-,TRBJ2-7,TRBV7-9,12,TGTGCCAGCAGCTTAGGGCGGGCCGAGCAGTACTTC,CASSLGRAEQYF
once,-,TRBJ2-7,TRBV2,14,TGTGCCAGCACCCCAAATTTGGGTGTTCACGAGCAGTACTTC,CASTPNLGVHEQYF
-,-,TRBJ1-5,TRBV4-1,13,TGCGCCAGCAGCCTGTACAGGGATCAGCCCCAGCATTTT,CASSLYRDQPQHF